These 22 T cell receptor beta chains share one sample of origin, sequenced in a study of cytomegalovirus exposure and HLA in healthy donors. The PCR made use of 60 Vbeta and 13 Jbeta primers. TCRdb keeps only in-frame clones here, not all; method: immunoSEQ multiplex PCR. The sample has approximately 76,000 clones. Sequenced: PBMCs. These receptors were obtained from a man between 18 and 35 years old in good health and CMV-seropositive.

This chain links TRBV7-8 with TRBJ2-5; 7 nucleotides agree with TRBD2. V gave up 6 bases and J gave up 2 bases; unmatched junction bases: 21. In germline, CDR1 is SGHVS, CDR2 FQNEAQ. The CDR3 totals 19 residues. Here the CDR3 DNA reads TGTGCCAGCAGGTTGCCCGCTAGCGGCGGGACTTACTTACAAGAGACCCAGTACTTC. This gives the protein CASRLPASGGTYLQETQYF.

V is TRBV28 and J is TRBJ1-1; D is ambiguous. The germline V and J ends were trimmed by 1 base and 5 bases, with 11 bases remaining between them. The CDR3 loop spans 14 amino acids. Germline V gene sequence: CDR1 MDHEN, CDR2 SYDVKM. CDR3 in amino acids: CASSLYGSGTEAFF. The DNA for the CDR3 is TGTGCCAGCAGTTTATACGGTTCGGGAACTGAAGCTTTCTTT.

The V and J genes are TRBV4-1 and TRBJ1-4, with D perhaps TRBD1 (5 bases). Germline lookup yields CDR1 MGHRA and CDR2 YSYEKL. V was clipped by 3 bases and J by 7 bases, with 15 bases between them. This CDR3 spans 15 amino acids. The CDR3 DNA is TGCGCCAGCAGCCAGACAATGGATGGGGCTGAAAAACTGTTTTTT. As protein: CASSQTMDGAEKLFF.

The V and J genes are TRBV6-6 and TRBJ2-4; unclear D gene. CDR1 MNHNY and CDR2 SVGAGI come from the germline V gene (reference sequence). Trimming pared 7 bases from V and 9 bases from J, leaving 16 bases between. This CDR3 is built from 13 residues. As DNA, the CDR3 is TGTGCCAGCAAAGACTCCAATCTGGGCATTCAGTACTTC. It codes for CASKDSNLGIQYF.

In nucleotides, the CDR3 is TGTGCCAGTCTCGACAGCCGGGCTTTCTTT. It codes for CASLDSRAFF. This chain connects TRBV19 to TRBJ1-1; tentatively, D is TRBD1 (5 bases). This CDR3 is built from 10 residues. Trimming removed 8 bases from V and 11 bases from J, with 12 bases in between. From germline, CDR1 is LNHDA and CDR2 SQIVND (reference sequence).

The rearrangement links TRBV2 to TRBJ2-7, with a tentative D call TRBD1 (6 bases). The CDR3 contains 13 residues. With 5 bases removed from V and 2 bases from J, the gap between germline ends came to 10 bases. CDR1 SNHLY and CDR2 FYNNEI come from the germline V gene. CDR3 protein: CASSSDSAYEQYF. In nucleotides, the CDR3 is TGTGCCAGCAGTTCGGACAGCGCCTACGAGCAGTACTTC.

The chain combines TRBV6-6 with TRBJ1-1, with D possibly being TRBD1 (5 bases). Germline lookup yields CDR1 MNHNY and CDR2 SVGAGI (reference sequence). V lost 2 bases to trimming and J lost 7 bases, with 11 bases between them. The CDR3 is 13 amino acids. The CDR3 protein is CASSYAGQGEAFF. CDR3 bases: TGTGCCAGCAGTTACGCTGGGCAGGGTGAAGCTTTCTTT.

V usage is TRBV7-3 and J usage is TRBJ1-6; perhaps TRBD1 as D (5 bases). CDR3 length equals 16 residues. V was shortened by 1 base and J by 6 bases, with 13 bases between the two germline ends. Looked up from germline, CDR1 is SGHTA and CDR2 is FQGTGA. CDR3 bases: TGTGCCAGCAGCTTAAGGGCAAGGGGAGGTAATTCACCCCTCCACTTT. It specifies CASSLRARGGNSPLHF.

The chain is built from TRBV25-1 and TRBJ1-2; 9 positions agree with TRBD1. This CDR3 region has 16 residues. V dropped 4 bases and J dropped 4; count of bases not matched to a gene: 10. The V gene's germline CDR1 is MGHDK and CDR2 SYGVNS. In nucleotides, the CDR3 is TGTGCCAGCAGTGCATTTCGGACAGGGGAAAGCTATGGCTACACCTTC. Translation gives CASSAFRTGESYGYTF.

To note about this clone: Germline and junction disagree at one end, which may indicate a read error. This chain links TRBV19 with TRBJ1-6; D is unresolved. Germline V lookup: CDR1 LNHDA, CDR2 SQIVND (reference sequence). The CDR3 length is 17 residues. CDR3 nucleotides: TGTGCCAGTAGTTCTCCCGTGGCGGGCTCCTATAATTCACCCTTCCACTTT. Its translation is CASSSPVAGSYNSPFHF.

The CDR3 bases are TGTGCCAGCGAACAGGTCTCCGGAAACACCATATATTTT. Protein sequence: CASEQVSGNTIYF. The chain joins TRBV18 to TRBJ1-3; D might be TRBD1 (5 bases). V lost 8 bases and J lost 4, with 12 bases in between. Germline CDR1 and CDR2: KGHSH and LQKENI. The CDR3 runs 13 residues.

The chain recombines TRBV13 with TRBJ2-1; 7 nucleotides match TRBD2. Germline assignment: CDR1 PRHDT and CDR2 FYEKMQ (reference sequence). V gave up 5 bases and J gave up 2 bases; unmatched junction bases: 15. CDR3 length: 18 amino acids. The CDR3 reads CASSDPAGREDTYNEQFF. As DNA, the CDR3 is TGTGCCAGCAGCGACCCAGCGGGACGGGAGGACACCTACAATGAGCAGTTCTTC.

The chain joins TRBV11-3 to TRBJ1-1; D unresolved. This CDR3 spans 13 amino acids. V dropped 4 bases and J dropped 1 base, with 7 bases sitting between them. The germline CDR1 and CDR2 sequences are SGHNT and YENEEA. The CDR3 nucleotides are TGTGCCAGCAGCTGGGCCCCGAACACTGAAGCTTTCTTT. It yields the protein CASSWAPNTEAFF.

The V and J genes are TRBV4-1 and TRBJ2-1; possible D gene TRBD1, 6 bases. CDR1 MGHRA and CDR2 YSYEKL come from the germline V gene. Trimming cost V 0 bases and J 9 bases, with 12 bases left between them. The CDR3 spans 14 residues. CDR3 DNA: TGCGCCAGCAGCCAAGAGCGGACAGCTGGTGAGCAGTTCTTC. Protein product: CASSQERTAGEQFF.

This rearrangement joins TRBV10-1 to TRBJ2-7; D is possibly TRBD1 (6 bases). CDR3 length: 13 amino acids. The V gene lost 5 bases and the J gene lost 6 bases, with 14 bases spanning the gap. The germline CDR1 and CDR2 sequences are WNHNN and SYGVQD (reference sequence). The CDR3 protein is CASSSGTLGEQYF. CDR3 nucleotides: TGCGCCAGCAGTTCCGGGACACTTGGCGAGCAGTACTTC.

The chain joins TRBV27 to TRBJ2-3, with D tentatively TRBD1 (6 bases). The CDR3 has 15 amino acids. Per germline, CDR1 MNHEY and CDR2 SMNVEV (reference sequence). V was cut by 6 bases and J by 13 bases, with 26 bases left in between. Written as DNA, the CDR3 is TGTGCCAGCAGCCTCTCCCCGAATCCGACAGGCCCGAAGTATTTT. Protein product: CASSLSPNPTGPKYF.

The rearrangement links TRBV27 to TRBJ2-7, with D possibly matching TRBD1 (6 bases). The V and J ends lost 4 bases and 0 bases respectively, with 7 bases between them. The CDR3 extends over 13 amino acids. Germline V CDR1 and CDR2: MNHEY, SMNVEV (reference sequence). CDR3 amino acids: CASSWGPSYEQYF. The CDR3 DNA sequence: TGTGCCAGCAGTTGGGGGCCCTCCTACGAGCAGTACTTC.

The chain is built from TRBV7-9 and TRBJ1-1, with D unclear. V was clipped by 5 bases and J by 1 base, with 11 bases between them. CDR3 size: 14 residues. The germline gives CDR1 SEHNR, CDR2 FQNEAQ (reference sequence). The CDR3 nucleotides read TGTGCCAGCAGCCCCCCCAGGCCGAACACTGAAGCTTTCTTT. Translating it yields CASSPPRPNTEAFF.

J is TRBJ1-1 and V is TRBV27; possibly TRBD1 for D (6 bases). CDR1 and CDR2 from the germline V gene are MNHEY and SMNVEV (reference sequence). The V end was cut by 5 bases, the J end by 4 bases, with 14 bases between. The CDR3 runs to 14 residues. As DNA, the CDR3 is TGTGCCAGCAGTATACAGGGAGGGACCACTGAAGCTTTCTTT. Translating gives CASSIQGGTTEAFF.

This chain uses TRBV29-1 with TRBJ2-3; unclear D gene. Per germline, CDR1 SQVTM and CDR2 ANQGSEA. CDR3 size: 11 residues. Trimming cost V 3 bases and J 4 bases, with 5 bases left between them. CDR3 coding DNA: TGCAGCGTTGATCCGGCAGATACGCAGTATTTT. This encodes CSVDPADTQYF.

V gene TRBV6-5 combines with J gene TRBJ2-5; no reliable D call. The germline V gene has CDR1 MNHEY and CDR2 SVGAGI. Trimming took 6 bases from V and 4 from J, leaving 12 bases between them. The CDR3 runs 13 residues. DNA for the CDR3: TGTGCCAGCAGACCTCCCGGTTTAGAGACCCAGTACTTC. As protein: CASRPPGLETQYF.

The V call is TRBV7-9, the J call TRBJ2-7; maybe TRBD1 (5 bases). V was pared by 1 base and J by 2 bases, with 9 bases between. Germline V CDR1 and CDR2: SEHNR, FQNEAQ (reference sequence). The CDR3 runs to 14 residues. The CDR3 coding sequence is TGTGCCAGCAGCTTAGTAGGGGATGCCTACGAGCAGTACTTC. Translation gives CASSLVGDAYEQYF.